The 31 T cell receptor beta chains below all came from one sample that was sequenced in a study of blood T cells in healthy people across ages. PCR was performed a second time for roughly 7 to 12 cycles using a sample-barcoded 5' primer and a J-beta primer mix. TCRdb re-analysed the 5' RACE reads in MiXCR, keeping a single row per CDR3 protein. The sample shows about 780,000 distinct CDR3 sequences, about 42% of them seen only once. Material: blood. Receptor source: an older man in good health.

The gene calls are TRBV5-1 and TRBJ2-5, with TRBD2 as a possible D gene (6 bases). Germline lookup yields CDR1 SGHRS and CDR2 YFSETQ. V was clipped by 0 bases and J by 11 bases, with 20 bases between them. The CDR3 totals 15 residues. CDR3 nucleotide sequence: TGCGCCAGCAGCTTGGTGGACGGACTACTATGGGAGCAGTACTTC. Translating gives CASSLVDGLLWEQYF. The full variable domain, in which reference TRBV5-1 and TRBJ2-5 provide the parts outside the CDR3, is KAGVTQTPRYLIKTRGQQVTLSCSPISGHRSVSWYQQTPGQGLQFLFEYFSETQRNKGNFPGRFSGRQFSNSRSEMNVSTLELGDSALYLCASSLVDGLLWEQYFGPGTRLLVL.

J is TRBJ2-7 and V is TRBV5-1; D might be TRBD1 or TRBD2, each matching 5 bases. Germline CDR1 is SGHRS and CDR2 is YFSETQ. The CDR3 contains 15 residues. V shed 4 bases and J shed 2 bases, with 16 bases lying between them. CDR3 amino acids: CASSPGTSKAYEQYF. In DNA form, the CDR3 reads TGCGCCAGCAGCCCAGGGACCTCCAAGGCCTACGAGCAGTACTTC.

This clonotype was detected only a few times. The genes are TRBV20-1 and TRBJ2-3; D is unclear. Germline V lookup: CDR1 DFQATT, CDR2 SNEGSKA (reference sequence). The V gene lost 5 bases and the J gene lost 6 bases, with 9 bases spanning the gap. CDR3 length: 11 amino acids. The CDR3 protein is CSAGELDTQYF. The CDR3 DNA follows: TGCAGTGCTGGGGAATTGGATACGCAGTATTTT.

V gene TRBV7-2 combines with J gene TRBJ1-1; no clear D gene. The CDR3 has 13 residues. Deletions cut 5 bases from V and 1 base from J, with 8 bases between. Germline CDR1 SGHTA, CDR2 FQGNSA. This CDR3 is CASSPRRNTEAFF. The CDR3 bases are TGTGCCAGCAGCCCGCGGAGGAACACTGAAGCTTTCTTT.

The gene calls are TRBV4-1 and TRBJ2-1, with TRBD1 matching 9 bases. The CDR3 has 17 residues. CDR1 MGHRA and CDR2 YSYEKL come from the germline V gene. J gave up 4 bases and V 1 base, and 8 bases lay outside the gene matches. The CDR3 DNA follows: TGCGCCAGCAGCCAAGGAGGGGGGACAGGGAAATACAATGAGCAGTTCTTC. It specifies CASSQGGGTGKYNEQFF.

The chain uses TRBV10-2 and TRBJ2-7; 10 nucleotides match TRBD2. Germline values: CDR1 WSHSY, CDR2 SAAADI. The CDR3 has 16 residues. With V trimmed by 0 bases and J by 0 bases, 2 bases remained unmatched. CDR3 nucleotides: TGCGCCAGCAGTGAGTCAGCTAGCGGGGGCTCCTACGAGCAGTACTTC. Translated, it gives CASSESASGGSYEQYF.

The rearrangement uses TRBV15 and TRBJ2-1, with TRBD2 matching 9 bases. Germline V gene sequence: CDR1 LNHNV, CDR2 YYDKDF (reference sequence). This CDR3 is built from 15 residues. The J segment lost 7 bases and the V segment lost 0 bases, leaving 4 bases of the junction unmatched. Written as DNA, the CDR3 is TGTGCCACCAGCAGAGACCTAGCGGGGAATAATGAGCAGTTCTTC. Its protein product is CATSRDLAGNNEQFF.

The CDR3 here is CSAPPDVRVGQPQHF. In DNA, the CDR3 is TGCAGTGCGCCGCCAGATGTGAGGGTAGGTCAGCCCCAGCATTTT. V gene TRBV20-1 combines with J gene TRBJ1-5; D is undetermined. Germline CDR1 and CDR2: DFQATT and SNEGSKA (reference sequence). The CDR3 contains 15 residues. Trimming cost V 6 bases and J 6 bases, with 21 bases left between them.

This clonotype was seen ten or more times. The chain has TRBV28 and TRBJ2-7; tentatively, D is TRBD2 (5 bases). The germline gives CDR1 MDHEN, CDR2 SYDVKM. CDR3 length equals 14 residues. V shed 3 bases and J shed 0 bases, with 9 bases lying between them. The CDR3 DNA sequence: TGTGCCAGCAGTTTTGGAGGCACCTCCTACGAGCAGTACTTC. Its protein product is CASSFGGTSYEQYF.

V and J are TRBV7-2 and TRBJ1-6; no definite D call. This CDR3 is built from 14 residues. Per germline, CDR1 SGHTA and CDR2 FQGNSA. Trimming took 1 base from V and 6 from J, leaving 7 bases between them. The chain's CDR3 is CASSLVRLNSPLHF. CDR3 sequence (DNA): TGTGCCAGCAGCTTAGTTCGGCTTAATTCACCCCTCCACTTT.

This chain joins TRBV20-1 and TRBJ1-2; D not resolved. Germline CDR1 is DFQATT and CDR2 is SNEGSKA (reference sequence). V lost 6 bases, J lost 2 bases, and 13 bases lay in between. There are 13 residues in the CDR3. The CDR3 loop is CSASLQPNYGYTF. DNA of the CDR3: TGCAGTGCCTCCCTGCAGCCGAACTATGGCTACACCTTC.

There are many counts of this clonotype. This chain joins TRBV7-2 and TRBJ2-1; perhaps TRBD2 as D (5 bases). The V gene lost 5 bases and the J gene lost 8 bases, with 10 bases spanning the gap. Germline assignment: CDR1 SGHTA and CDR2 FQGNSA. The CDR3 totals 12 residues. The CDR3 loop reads CASSMTIYEQFF. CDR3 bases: TGTGCCAGCAGCATGACTATTTATGAGCAGTTCTTC.

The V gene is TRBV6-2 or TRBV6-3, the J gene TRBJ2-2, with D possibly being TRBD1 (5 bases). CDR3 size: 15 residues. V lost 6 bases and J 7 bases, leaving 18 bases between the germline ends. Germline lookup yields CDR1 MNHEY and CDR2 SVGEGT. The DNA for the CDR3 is TGTGCCAGCAGCCAACGGGCCGGAAGGGGCGGGGAGCTGTTTTTT. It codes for CASSQRAGRGGELFF.

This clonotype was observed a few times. In DNA form, the CDR3 reads TGTGCCAGCAGCTTAGGATCTGGAACGGGGTACAATGAGCAGTTCTTC. Translation gives CASSLGSGTGYNEQFF. The chain couples TRBV11-2 to TRBJ2-1, with D perhaps matching TRBD2 (5 bases). The V end was cut by 1 base, the J end by 4 bases, with 14 bases between. The CDR3 totals 16 residues. The germline V gene encodes CDR1 SGHAT and CDR2 FQNNGV.

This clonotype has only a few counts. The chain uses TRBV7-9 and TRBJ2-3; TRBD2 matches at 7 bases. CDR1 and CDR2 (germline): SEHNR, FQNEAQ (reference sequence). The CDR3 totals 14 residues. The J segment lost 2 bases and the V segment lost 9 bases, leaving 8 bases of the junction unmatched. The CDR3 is CASQIRGDTDTQYF. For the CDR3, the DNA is TGTGCCAGTCAGATACGGGGGGACACAGATACGCAGTATTTT.

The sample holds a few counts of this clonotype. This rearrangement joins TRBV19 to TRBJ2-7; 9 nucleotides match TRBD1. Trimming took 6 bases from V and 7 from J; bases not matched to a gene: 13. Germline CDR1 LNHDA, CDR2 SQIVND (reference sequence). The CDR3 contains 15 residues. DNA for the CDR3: TGTGCCAGTAGCGAGACAGGGGGAGCCTCTGGGGAGCAGTACTTC. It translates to CASSETGGASGEQYF.

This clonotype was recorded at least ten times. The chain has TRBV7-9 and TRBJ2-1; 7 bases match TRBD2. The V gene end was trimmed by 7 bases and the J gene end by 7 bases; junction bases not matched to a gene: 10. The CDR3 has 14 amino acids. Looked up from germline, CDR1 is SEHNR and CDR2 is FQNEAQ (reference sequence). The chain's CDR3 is CASNPREAGNEQFF. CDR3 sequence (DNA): TGTGCCAGCAACCCCCGGGAAGCGGGGAATGAGCAGTTCTTC.

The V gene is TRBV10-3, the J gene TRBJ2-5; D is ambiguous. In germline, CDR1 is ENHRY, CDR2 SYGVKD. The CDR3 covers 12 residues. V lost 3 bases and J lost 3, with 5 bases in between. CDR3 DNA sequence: TGTGCCATCAGTGACCAGGAAGAGACCCAGTACTTC. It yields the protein CAISDQEETQYF.

The CDR3 DNA reads TGTGCCAGCAGCCAAGGGACTAGCGGGGCCCCCTACGAGCAGTACTTC. The encoded protein is CASSQGTSGAPYEQYF. The chain recombines TRBV3-1 with TRBJ2-7, with 12 bases that match TRBD2. This CDR3 spans 16 amino acids. Germline CDR1 is LGHDT and CDR2 is YNNKEL (reference sequence). The V gene end was trimmed by 1 base and the J gene end by 2 bases; junction bases not matched to a gene: 3.

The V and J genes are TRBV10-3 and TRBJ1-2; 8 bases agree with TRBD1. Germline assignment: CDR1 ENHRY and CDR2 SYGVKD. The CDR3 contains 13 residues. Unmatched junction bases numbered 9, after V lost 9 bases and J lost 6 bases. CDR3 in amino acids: CAITSTGADGYTF. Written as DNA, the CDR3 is TGTGCCATTACCTCGACAGGGGCGGATGGCTACACCTTC.

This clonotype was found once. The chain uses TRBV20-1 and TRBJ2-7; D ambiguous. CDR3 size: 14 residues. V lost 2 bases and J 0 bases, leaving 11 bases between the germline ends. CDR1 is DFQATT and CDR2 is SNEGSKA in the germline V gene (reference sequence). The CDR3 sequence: CSARRVSASYEQYF. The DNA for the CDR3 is TGCAGTGCTAGAAGGGTCAGCGCCTCCTACGAGCAGTACTTC.

The CDR3 spells CASSLTFQSTDTQYF. The CDR3 DNA follows: TGTGCCAGCAGCTTAACGTTCCAAAGCACAGATACGCAGTATTTT. The rearrangement links TRBV7-3 to TRBJ2-3; D remains unclear. Germline V gives CDR1 SGHTA, CDR2 FQGTGA. V lost 0 bases and J 0 bases, leaving 7 bases between the germline ends. CDR3 size: 15 residues.

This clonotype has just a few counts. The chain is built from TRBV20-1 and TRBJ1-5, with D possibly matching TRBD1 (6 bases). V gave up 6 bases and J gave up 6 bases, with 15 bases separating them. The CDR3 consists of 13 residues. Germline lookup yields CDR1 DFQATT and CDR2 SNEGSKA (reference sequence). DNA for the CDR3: TGCAGTGCCGCCCTAGGGGGAACTCAGCCCCAGCATTTT. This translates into CSAALGGTQPQHF.

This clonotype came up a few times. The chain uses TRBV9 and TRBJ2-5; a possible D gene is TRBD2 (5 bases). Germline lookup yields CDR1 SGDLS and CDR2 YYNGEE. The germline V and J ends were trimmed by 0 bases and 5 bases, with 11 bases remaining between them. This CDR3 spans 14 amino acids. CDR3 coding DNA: TGTGCCAGCAGCGTAGAGGCTAGCTTGGAGACCCAGTACTTC. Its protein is CASSVEASLETQYF.

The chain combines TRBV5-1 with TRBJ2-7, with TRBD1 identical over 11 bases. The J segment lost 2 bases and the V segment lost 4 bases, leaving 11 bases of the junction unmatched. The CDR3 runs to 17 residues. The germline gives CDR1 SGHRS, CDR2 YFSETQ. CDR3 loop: CASSQTPDRGLPYEQYF. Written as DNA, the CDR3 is TGCGCCAGCAGCCAGACTCCGGACAGGGGGCTTCCCTACGAGCAGTACTTC.

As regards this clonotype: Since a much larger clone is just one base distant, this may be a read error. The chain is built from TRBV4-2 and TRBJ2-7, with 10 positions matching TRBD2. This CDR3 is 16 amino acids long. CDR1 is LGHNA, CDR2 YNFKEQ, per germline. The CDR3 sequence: CTSSQRTSGMSYEQYF. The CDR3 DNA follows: TGTACCAGCAGCCAAAGGACTAGCGGAATGTCCTACGAGCAGTACTTC.

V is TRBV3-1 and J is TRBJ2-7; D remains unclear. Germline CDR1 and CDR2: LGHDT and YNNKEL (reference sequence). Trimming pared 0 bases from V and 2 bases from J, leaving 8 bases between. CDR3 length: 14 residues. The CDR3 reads CASSQDLPPYEQYF. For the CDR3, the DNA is TGTGCCAGCAGCCAAGATCTTCCCCCCTACGAGCAGTACTTC.

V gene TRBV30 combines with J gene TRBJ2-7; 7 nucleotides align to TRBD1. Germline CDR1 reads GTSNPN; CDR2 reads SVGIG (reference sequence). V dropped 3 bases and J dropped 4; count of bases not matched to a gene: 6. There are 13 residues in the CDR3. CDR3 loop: CAWSADRVYEQYF. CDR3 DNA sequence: TGTGCCTGGAGCGCCGACAGGGTGTACGAGCAGTACTTC.

The CDR3 loop reads CSVSRDRGTDTQYF. The CDR3 coding sequence is TGCAGCGTTAGCCGGGACAGGGGTACAGATACGCAGTATTTT. V gene TRBV29-1 combines with J gene TRBJ2-3; 10 bases match TRBD1. The CDR3 has 14 residues. The V gene end was trimmed by 5 bases and the J gene end by 3 bases; junction bases not matched to a gene: 5. Germline CDR1 is SQVTM and CDR2 is ANQGSEA.

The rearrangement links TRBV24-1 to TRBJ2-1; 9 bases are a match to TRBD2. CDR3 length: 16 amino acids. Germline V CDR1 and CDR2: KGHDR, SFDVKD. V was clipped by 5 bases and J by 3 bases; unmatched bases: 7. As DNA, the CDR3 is TGTGCCACCAGTGGTTCTCCGACTAGCGGCTACAATGAGCAGTTCTTC. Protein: CATSGSPTSGYNEQFF.

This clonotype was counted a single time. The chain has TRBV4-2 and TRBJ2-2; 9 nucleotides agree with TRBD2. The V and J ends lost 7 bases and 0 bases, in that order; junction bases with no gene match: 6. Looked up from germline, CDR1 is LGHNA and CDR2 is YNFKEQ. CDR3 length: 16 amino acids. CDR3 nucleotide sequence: TGTGCCAGCACGAGCCTAGCGGGGACGAACACCGGGGAGCTGTTTTTT. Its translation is CASTSLAGTNTGELFF.